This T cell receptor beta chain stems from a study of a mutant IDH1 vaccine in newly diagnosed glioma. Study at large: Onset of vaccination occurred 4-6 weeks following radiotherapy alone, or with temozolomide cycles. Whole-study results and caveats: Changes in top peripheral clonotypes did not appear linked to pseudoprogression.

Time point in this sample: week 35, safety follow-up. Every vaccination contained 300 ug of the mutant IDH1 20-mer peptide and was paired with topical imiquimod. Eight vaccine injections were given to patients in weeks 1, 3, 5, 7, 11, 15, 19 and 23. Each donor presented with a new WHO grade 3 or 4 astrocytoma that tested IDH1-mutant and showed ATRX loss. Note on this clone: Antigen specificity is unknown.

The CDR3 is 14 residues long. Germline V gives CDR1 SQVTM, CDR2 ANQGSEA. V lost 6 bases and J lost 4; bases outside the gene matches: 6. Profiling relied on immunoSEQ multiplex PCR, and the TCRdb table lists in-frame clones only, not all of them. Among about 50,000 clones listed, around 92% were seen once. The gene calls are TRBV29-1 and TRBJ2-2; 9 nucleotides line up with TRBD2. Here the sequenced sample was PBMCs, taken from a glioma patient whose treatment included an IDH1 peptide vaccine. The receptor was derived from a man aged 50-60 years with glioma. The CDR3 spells CSVSGTSTTGELFF. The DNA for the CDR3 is TGCAGCGTCTCCGGGACTAGCACCACCGGGGAGCTGTTTTTT.